This T cell receptor beta chain stems from a study of shared clonotypes between healthy human individuals. The overall study: The people who gave samples were a couple of women and a few men aged 18 to 49.

The authors split each subset's genomic DNA evenly across several immunoSEQ plates. Clones were read by immunoSEQ multiplex PCR, and TCRdb kept only the in-frame ones, dropping some. Altogether hundreds of thousands of clones are present, 75% to 80% being singletons, with the ten largest covering approximately 12%. This clone has just one count. The antigen is not known. Findings and limits, study-wide: The low donor count limited represented genetic and exposure-history diversity.

This CDR3 is built from 14 residues. In germline, CDR1 is SQVTM, CDR2 ANQGSEA. Trimming at V came to 3 bases and at J to 2 bases, leaving 6 bases not matched to a gene. The gene calls are TRBV29-1 and TRBJ2-7; TRBD1 matches 8 bases. The sample taken for sequencing was PBMCs. This clonotype originated in a woman aged 40 to 49 in good health. Some clones in this sample may be carry-over from other donors' samples. The CDR3 spells CSVEGRGQTYEQYF. CDR3 sequence (DNA): TGCAGCGTTGAGGGCAGGGGGCAGACCTACGAGCAGTACTTC.